This TCR beta chain was sequenced in a study of blood T cell repertoires in COVID-19. In the study overall: Donors in the United States, Italy and Spain gave samples during acute or convalescent COVID-19.

Germline assignment: CDR1 MNHEY and CDR2 SVGAGI. The length of the CDR3 is 15 residues. Trimming cost V 0 bases and J 7 bases, with 13 bases left between them. Measured with immunoSEQ multiplex PCR; TCRdb has only the in-frame clones, and not every one. The data show some 320,000 clones, with 85% to 90% seen just once and roughly 2.8% held by the top ten. This chain links TRBV6-5 with TRBJ2-1; tentative D call: TRBD1 (6 bases). Sequenced sample: PBMCs or T cells enriched from blood (not recorded which). The source is a woman in her 50s who had been exposed to COVID-19. The CDR3 is CASSYSDRKTNEQFF. The CDR3 region has the DNA TGTGCCAGCAGTTACTCGGACAGAAAGACGAATGAGCAGTTCTTC.